Reported below is one T cell receptor beta chain. What it binds is unknown. Positively selected for CCR7, the CD45RO-negative cells used as naive CD8 cells excluded terminally differentiated effector memory CD45RA+ cells. This CDR3 has 14 residues. CDR1 is LNHNV, CDR2 YYDKDF, per germline (reference sequence). V lost 4 bases and J 5 bases, leaving 12 bases between the germline ends. The sample is drawn from a study of shared clonotypes between healthy human individuals. Overall study results and limits: Compared with clonotypes that all four donors shared, non-shared clonotypes had lower generation probabilities. Limited genetic and exposure-history diversity came from having few donors.

Genomic DNA belonging to each subset was distributed in equal measure over several immunoSEQ plates. Clones were sequenced by immunoSEQ multiplex PCR, and TCRdb holds only the in-frame ones, with some missing. This table has hundreds of thousands of clones, roughly 95% appearing once. J is TRBJ1-5 and V is TRBV15, with a weak D call TRBD1 (5 bases). Sequencing input: naive CD8+ T cells sorted from blood. The sequence was collected from a woman between 25 and 40 years old in good health. The CDR3 DNA is TGTGCCACCAGCACCGGACGGGGCCATCAGCCCCAGCATTTT. It specifies CATSTGRGHQPQHF.